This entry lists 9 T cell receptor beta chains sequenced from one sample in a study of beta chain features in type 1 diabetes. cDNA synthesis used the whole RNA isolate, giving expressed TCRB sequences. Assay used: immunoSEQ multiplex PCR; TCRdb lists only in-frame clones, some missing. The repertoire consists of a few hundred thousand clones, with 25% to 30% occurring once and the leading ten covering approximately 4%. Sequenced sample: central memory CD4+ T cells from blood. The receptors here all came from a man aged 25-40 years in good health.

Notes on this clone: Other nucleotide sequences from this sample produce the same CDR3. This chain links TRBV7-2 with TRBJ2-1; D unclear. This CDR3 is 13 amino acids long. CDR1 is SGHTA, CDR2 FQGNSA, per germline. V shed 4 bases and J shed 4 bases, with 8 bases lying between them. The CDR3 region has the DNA TGTGCCAGCAGCTCCTCTTCATACAATGAGCAGTTCTTC. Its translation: CASSSSSYNEQFF.

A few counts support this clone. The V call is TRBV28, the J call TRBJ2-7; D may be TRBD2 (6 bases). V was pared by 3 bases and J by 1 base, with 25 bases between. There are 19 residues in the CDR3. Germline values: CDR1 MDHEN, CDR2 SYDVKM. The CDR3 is CASSLGDWVAVKLSYEQYF. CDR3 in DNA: TGTGCCAGCAGTTTGGGGGATTGGGTAGCGGTGAAACTTTCCTACGAGCAGTACTTC.

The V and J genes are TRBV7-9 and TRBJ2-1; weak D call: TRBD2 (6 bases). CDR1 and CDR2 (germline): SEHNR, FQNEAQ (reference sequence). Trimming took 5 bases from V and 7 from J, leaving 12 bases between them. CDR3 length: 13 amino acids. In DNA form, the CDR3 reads TGTGCCAGCAGCGTACTAGGGAGGAATGAGCAGTTCTTC. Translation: CASSVLGRNEQFF.

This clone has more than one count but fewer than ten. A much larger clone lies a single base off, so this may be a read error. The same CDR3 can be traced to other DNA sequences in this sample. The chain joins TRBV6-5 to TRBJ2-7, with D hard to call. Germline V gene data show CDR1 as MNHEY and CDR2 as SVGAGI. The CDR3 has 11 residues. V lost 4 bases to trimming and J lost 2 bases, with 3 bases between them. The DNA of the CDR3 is TGTGCCAGCAGTTCCACCTACGAGCAGTACTTC. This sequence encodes CASSSTYEQYF.

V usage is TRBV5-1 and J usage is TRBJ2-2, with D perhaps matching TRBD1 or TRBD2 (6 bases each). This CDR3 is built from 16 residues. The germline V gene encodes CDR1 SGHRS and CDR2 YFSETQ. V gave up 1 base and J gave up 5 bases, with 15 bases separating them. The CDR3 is CASSLYSGGATGELFF. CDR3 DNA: TGCGCCAGCAGCTTGTACTCCGGGGGCGCAACCGGGGAGCTGTTTTTT.

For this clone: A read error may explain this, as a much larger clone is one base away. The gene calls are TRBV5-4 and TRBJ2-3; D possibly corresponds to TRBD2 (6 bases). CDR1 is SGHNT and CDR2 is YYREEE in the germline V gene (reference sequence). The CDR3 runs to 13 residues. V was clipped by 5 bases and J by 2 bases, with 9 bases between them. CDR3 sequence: CASREGTTDTQYF. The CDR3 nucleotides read TGTGCCAGCAGGGAGGGTACCACAGATACGCAGTATTTT.

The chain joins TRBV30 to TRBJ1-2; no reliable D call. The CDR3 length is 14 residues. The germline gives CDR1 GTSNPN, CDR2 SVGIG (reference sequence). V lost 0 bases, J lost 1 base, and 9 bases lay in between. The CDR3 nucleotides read TGTGCCTGGAGTGTACCCCCAGTTAACTATGGCTACACCTTC. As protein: CAWSVPPVNYGYTF. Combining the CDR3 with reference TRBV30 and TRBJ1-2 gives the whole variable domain SQTIHQWPATLVQPVGSPLSLECTVEGTSNPNLYWYRQAAGRGLQLLFYSVGIGQISSEVPQNLSASRPQDRQFILSSKKLLLSDSGFYLCAWSVPPVNYGYTFGSGTRLTVV.

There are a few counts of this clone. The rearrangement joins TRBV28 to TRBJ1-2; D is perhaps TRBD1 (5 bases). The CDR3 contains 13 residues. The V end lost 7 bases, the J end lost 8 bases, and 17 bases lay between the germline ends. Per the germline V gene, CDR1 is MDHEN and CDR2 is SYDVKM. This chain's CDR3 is CASNIGHQWGYTF. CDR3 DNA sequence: TGTGCCAGCAATATTGGACACCAATGGGGCTACACCTTC.

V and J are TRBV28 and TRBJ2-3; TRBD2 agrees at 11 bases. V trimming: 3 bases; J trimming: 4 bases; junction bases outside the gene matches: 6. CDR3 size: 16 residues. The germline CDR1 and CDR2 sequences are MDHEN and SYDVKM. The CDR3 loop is CASSFPTSGSADTQYF. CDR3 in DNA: TGTGCCAGCAGTTTCCCTACTAGCGGGAGTGCAGATACGCAGTATTTT.